These 2 T cell receptor beta chains share one sample of origin, sequenced in a study of molecular identifiers for immune sequencing clone quantification. TCRdb reanalysed the PCR reads using MiXCR and keeps one entry per CDR3 protein. The data contain about 510,000 distinct CDR3 sequences, around 23% of them singletons. Source material: naive CD8+ T cells from blood, with Jurkat cell RNA spiked in. Subset noted: FACS-sorted CD8+CD4-CCR7+CD45RA+ naive T cells. These receptors originate from a human donor in good health. Some libraries in this study had Jurkat cell RNA spiked in.

The chain uses TRBV20-1 and TRBJ2-5; a weak D match, TRBD2 (5 bases). V was cut by 4 bases and J by 14 bases, with 23 bases left in between. The germline V gene has CDR1 DFQATT and CDR2 SNEGSKA (reference sequence). The CDR3 is 13 residues long. The CDR3 DNA follows: TGCAGTGCTATAGATATGGCGGGCGAGGGAGACTACTTC. Protein sequence: CSAIDMAGEGDYF.

This clonotype was seen a handful of times. The gene calls are TRBV4-1 and TRBJ2-2; possibly TRBD2 for D (6 bases). Germline V lookup: CDR1 MGHRA, CDR2 YSYEKL. The CDR3 is made up of 18 amino acids. V dropped 2 bases and J dropped 7 bases, with 23 bases sitting between them. CDR3: CASSQRLWGGRDIGELFF. Here the CDR3 DNA reads TGCGCCAGCAGCCAACGTCTTTGGGGAGGACGAGATATCGGGGAGCTGTTTTTT.